These 27 T cell receptor beta chains share one sample of origin, sequenced in a study of shared clonotypes between healthy human individuals. Generated by immunoSEQ multiplex PCR, the TCRdb table keeps only in-frame clones and is missing some. The sample contains some 2,500,000 clones, approximately 90% of which appear only once. Sequenced material: naive CD4+ T cells from PBMCs. The subset: CD45RA+ positively selected. These receptor sequences come from a man aged 18 to 29 in good health. Some clones in this sample may be carry-over from other donors' samples.

Turning to this clone: This specimen includes other DNA sequences encoding the same CDR3. V is TRBV4-2 and J is TRBJ2-7, with 11 bases that match TRBD1. V lost 3 bases, J lost 3 bases, and 4 bases stayed unmatched. The CDR3 extends over 15 amino acids. Germline V gene sequence: CDR1 LGHNA, CDR2 YNFKEQ. This CDR3 reads CASSQAGTGGYEQYF. In DNA form, the CDR3 reads TGTGCCAGCAGCCAGGCGGGGACAGGGGGCTACGAGCAGTACTTC.

The chain recombines TRBV9 with TRBJ2-3; TRBD2 is a possible D gene (5 bases). This CDR3 contains 15 residues. V lost 0 bases and J 4 bases, leaving 12 bases between the germline ends. Per germline, CDR1 SGDLS and CDR2 YYNGEE. The chain's CDR3 is CASSVEASRADTQYF. Written as DNA, the CDR3 is TGTGCCAGCAGCGTAGAGGCTAGCCGTGCAGATACGCAGTATTTT.

The genes are TRBV7-3 and TRBJ2-3; tentatively, D is TRBD1 (7 bases). V lost 5 bases and J lost 4, with 25 bases in between. Germline V gene sequence: CDR1 SGHTA, CDR2 FQGTGA. This CDR3 comprises 18 residues. The CDR3 DNA sequence: TGTGCCAGCAGCCGCTTAGGGGAGGATAGGGGGCTATCAGATACGCAGTATTTT. Translated: CASSRLGEDRGLSDTQYF. The full variable domain, rest sourced from reference TRBV7-3 and TRBJ2-3, is GAGVSQTPSNKVTEKGKYVELRCDPISGHTALYWYRQSLGQGPEFLIYFQGTGAADDSGLPNDRFFAVRPEGSVSTLKIQRTERGDSAVYLCASSRLGEDRGLSDTQYFGPGTRLTVL.

This chain uses TRBV14 with TRBJ2-7; D is ambiguous. The CDR3 is 13 residues long. The germline V gene has CDR1 SGHDN and CDR2 FVKESK. Deletions cut 4 bases from V and 0 bases from J, with 7 bases between. CDR3 region: CASSPLGSYEQYF. In nucleotides, the CDR3 is TGTGCCAGCAGCCCCCTAGGCTCCTACGAGCAGTACTTC. The full variable domain, with the rest looked up from reference TRBV14 and TRBJ2-7, is EAGVTQFPSHSVIEKGQTVTLRCDPISGHDNLYWYRRVMGKEIKFLLHFVKESKQDESGMPNNRFLAERTGGTYSTLKVQPAELEDSGVYFCASSPLGSYEQYFGPGTRLTVT.

V and J are TRBV7-3 and TRBJ1-2; D is uncertain. V lost 6 bases to trimming and J lost 6 bases, with 20 bases between them. The CDR3 covers 15 residues. Germline-derived CDR1 and CDR2 are SGHTA and FQGTGA. The CDR3 DNA sequence: TGTGCCAGCAGTTCATTGCTGACTAGTGAGGATGGCTACACCTTC. Translated, it gives CASSSLLTSEDGYTF. The complete variable domain, with remaining parts taken from reference TRBV7-3 and TRBJ1-2, reads GAGVSQTPSNKVTEKGKYVELRCDPISGHTALYWYRQSLGQGPEFLIYFQGTGAADDSGLPNDRFFAVRPEGSVSTLKIQRTERGDSAVYLCASSSLLTSEDGYTFGSGTRLTVV.

For this clone: Other DNA sequences in this sample translate to the same CDR3. The chain has TRBV9 and TRBJ1-3, with D uncertain. Per germline, CDR1 SGDLS and CDR2 YYNGEE. The V gene lost 0 bases and the J gene lost 3 bases, with 1 base spanning the gap. The CDR3 is made up of 12 amino acids. CDR3 in amino acids: CASSVDGNTIYF. The CDR3 DNA reads as TGTGCCAGCAGCGTAGATGGAAACACCATATATTTT.

This rearrangement joins TRBV25-1 to TRBJ2-7, with 8 bases aligning to TRBD1. Trimming cost V 2 bases and J 4 bases; bases outside gene matches: 7. The germline V gene encodes CDR1 MGHDK and CDR2 SYGVNS. This CDR3 contains 15 residues. Here the CDR3 reads CASSEPGQDPYEQYF. The DNA for the CDR3 is TGTGCCAGCAGTGAACCGGGACAGGACCCTTACGAGCAGTACTTC.

This chain links TRBV4-3 with TRBJ2-4, with TRBD2 matching over 11 bases. Trimming cost V 0 bases and J 4 bases; bases outside gene matches: 14. The CDR3 is 20 residues long. Germline V CDR1 and CDR2: LGHNA, YSLEER. CDR3 amino acids: CASSQDQVSGRGIAKNIQYF. The CDR3 DNA is TGCGCCAGCAGCCAAGATCAGGTTAGCGGGAGGGGGATCGCAAAAAACATTCAGTACTTC.

This sequence joins TRBV18 and TRBJ2-5, with D unclear. The V end was cut by 5 bases, the J end by 2 bases, with 24 bases between. Germline V lookup: CDR1 KGHSH, CDR2 LQKENI. CDR3 length: 18 amino acids. The CDR3 DNA reads as TGTGCCAGCTCAAAATCGACCAAACCCTCAAGCCCGCAAGAGACCCAGTACTTC. This gives the protein CASSKSTKPSSPQETQYF.

The chain carries TRBV6-6 and TRBJ2-2; no firm D call. Germline CDR1 reads MNHNY; CDR2 reads SVGAGI (reference sequence). The V end was cut by 6 bases, the J end by 3 bases, with 5 bases between. The length of the CDR3 is 12 residues. CDR3 loop: CASSEDTGELFF. The CDR3 DNA is TGTGCCAGCAGCGAAGACACCGGGGAGCTGTTTTTT.

The genes are TRBV6-6 and TRBJ2-1; maybe TRBD2 (6 bases). The CDR3 totals 15 residues. The germline V gene has CDR1 MNHNY and CDR2 SVGAGI (reference sequence). Trimming cost V 8 bases and J 0 bases, with 14 bases left between them. The CDR3 region is CASRDSRSSYNEQFF. The CDR3 coding sequence is TGTGCCAGCCGGGACTCCAGGAGCTCCTACAATGAGCAGTTCTTC.

This clone was recorded only once. The V gene is TRBV6-1, the J gene TRBJ2-2; D may be TRBD1 (5 bases). Per the germline V gene, CDR1 is MNHNS and CDR2 is SASEGT. CDR3 length: 17 amino acids. V was clipped by 4 bases and J by 4 bases, with 19 bases between them. Here the CDR3 DNA reads TGTGCCAGCAGTGCCCCATGGGGCCTAGGAGCCACCGGGGAGCTGTTTTTT. This gives the protein CASSAPWGLGATGELFF.

The V call is TRBV5-1, the J call TRBJ2-1, with a tentative D call TRBD2 (5 bases). CDR3 length: 15 amino acids. V lost 3 bases and J lost 9, with 19 bases in between. Per the germline V gene, CDR1 is SGHRS and CDR2 is YFSETQ. This CDR3 reads CASSSGGYGYGEQFF. The CDR3 region has the DNA TGCGCCAGCAGCTCCGGCGGGTACGGCTACGGTGAGCAGTTCTTC.

A word on this clone: Sequence at one end of the junction differs from germline and may be a read error. The genes are TRBV7-3 and TRBJ2-2; D unresolved. This CDR3 is 15 amino acids long. The germline V gene has CDR1 SGHTA and CDR2 FQGTGA. In DNA, the CDR3 is TGTGCCAGTAGCTTAACTGGCCGTAATGCGGGGGAGCTGTTTTTT. As protein: CASSLTGRNAGELFF.

V is TRBV19 and J is TRBJ1-2; 8 nucleotides line up with TRBD1. The ends lost 4 bases at V and 7 bases at J; junction bases unmatched: 14. CDR1 is LNHDA, CDR2 SQIVND, per germline (reference sequence). This CDR3 has 16 amino acids. The CDR3 is CASSTLTGAGTTGYTF. CDR3 bases: TGTGCCAGTAGTACCTTGACAGGGGCCGGAACGACTGGCTACACCTTC. Drawing the rest from reference TRBV19 and TRBJ1-2, the complete variable domain is DGGITQSPKYLFRKEGQNVTLSCEQNLNHDAMYWYRQDPGQGLRLIYYSQIVNDFQKGDIAEGYSVSREKKESFPLTVTSAQKNPTAFYLCASSTLTGAGTTGYTFGSGTRLTVV.

The J gene is TRBJ2-3, the V gene TRBV29-1, with TRBD2 identical over 9 bases. Trimming at V came to 5 bases and at J to 4 bases, leaving 7 bases not matched to a gene. This CDR3 has 14 amino acids. From germline, CDR1 is SQVTM and CDR2 ANQGSEA. The CDR3 DNA sequence: TGCAGCGTTATAAGAGCGGGAGGCCCAGATACGCAGTATTTT. This gives the protein CSVIRAGGPDTQYF.

The chain carries TRBV18 and TRBJ2-7; 7 bases align to TRBD2. Looked up from germline, CDR1 is KGHSH and CDR2 is LQKENI. V gave up 3 bases and J gave up 7 bases; unmatched junction bases: 12. This CDR3 is built from 15 residues. The CDR3, as DNA: TGTGCCAGCTCACCGGCGGGCGGGAGCTATCAGGAGCAGTACTTC. Translating gives CASSPAGGSYQEQYF.

The J gene is TRBJ2-2, the V gene TRBV28; TRBD1 matches 9 bases. This CDR3 is 14 amino acids long. Germline trimming cut 8 bases from V and 6 bases from J; bases unmatched to any gene: 7. CDR1 and CDR2 (germline): MDHEN, SYDVKM. This chain's CDR3 is CASQGTGKAGELFF. The CDR3 region has the DNA TGTGCCAGCCAGGGGACAGGGAAGGCCGGGGAGCTGTTTTTT.

The chain employs TRBV5-1 and TRBJ2-3; D is perhaps TRBD1 (5 bases). V lost 1 base to trimming and J lost 2 bases, with 11 bases between them. Germline V gene sequence: CDR1 SGHRS, CDR2 YFSETQ. This CDR3 region has 15 residues. CDR3 residues: CASSLLGQDTDTQYF. CDR3 nucleotides: TGCGCCAGCAGCTTGCTAGGACAAGACACAGATACGCAGTATTTT.

CDR3 DNA sequence: TGTGCCAGCAGTGAAAATTTAGACAGCTATAGCAATCAGCCCCAGCATTTT. Encoded protein: CASSENLDSYSNQPQHF. The chain is built from TRBV6-1 and TRBJ1-5; maybe TRBD1 (5 bases). Germline V CDR1 and CDR2: MNHNS, SASEGT. The CDR3 sequence is 17 residues long. The ends were cut back, 2 bases at V and 0 bases at J, with 14 bases in the middle.

This chain uses TRBV2 with TRBJ1-2; D gene unclear. CDR1 is SNHLY and CDR2 is FYNNEI in the germline V gene. The CDR3 covers 16 residues. The V and J ends lost 4 bases and 6 bases respectively, with 21 bases between them. CDR3 region: CASSVTVGSLIDGYTF. The CDR3 DNA reads as TGTGCCAGCAGTGTGACGGTCGGAAGTTTAATCGATGGCTACACCTTC.

The V and J genes are TRBV11-3 and TRBJ2-4; 7 positions match TRBD1. V gave up 5 bases and J gave up 6 bases; unmatched junction bases: 7. The CDR3 loop spans 14 amino acids. Germline loops: CDR1 SGHNT, CDR2 YENEEA. CDR3 residues: CASSAQGDRNIQYF. The CDR3 DNA sequence: TGTGCCAGCAGCGCCCAGGGGGATCGAAACATTCAGTACTTC.

This clone appeared a single time. The rearrangement links TRBV20-1 to TRBJ1-2, with D hard to call. The CDR3 has 10 residues. Germline V gene data show CDR1 as DFQATT and CDR2 as SNEGSKA (reference sequence). Trimming left V 6 bases short and J 7 bases short, with 9 bases between. Here the CDR3 DNA reads TGCAGTGCGAGGAGAGGTGGCTACACCTTC. The encoded protein is CSARRGGYTF.

J is TRBJ2-5 and V is TRBV6-6, with D perhaps matching TRBD2 (5 bases). The CDR3 runs to 13 residues. The V and J ends lost 5 bases and 2 bases respectively, with 9 bases between them. Per germline, CDR1 MNHNY and CDR2 SVGAGI (reference sequence). CDR3 in amino acids: CASSPRGQETQYF. The CDR3 DNA sequence: TGTGCCAGCAGTCCCCGGGGACAAGAGACCCAGTACTTC.

V usage is TRBV28 and J usage is TRBJ1-5, with no clear D. V gave up 1 base and J gave up 6 bases, with 13 bases separating them. The CDR3 extends over 15 amino acids. Germline V gene sequence: CDR1 MDHEN, CDR2 SYDVKM. CDR3 residues: CASSLFTPQGQPQHF. For the CDR3, the DNA is TGTGCCAGCAGTTTATTTACTCCTCAAGGTCAGCCCCAGCATTTT.

The V gene is TRBV30, the J gene TRBJ2-1; TRBD2 agrees at 7 bases. The CDR3 spans 15 residues. Germline loops: CDR1 GTSNPN, CDR2 SVGIG (reference sequence). J was trimmed by 8 bases and V by 0 bases; bases with no gene match: 10. The CDR3 is CAWSVGLVPVHEQFF. The CDR3 region has the DNA TGTGCCTGGAGTGTTGGACTAGTCCCCGTCCATGAGCAGTTCTTC.

In its sample, this clone was seen once. V and J are TRBV6-1 and TRBJ2-3; 9 positions match TRBD1. The germline V gene encodes CDR1 MNHNS and CDR2 SASEGT. Trimming took 3 bases from V and 2 from J; bases not matched to a gene: 6. This CDR3 contains 16 residues. The CDR3 DNA follows: TGTGCCAGCAGTGACCTAGGGACAGGGAACACAGATACGCAGTATTTT. It encodes CASSDLGTGNTDTQYF.